Presented here are 32 T cell receptor beta chains from one specimen sequenced in a study of identical twins (dated by TCRdb to 2016 to 2018). Library preparation employed 5' RACE. The data were produced on an Illumina HiSeq 2000. TCRdb reanalyzed the raw reads on its own, using fastp at Q25 for trimming and MiXCR for clone calling, and kept in-frame beta chains. Here each entry gathers all rows of one CDR3 protein and keeps the most common genes and DNA. Counted in this sample were some 730,000 distinct CDR3 sequences; 15% to 20% of them appeared once. The top ten clones comprise around 13% of the sample. The same data also went into a second study, on T cells expressing NK-cell markers.

Sequencing was done on a sample of PBMCs. The receptor set was obtained from a woman under 30 in good health.

V usage is TRBV11-2 and J usage is TRBJ1-6; no clear D. CDR3 length: 15 amino acids. The germline V gene has CDR1 SGHAT and CDR2 FQNNGV. Trimming cost V 1 base and J 9 bases, with 13 bases left between them. Written as DNA, the CDR3 is TGTGCCAGCAGCTTAGGATTTATTGGCGGTTCACCCCTCCACTTT. Encoded protein: CASSLGFIGGSPLHF.

Regarding this clonotype: The junction does not match germline at one end; this may be a read error. V usage is TRBV7-7 and J usage is TRBJ2-3; tentative D call: TRBD1 (6 bases). Germline CDR1 SSHAT, CDR2 FNYEAQ (reference sequence). CDR3 length: 15 residues. Here the CDR3 reads CASSLGSRGADTQYF. The CDR3 bases are TGTGCTAGCAGCTTAGGGTCCAGGGGAGCGGATACGCAGTATTTT.

J is TRBJ2-1 and V is TRBV12-3 or TRBV12-4; 10 nucleotides align to TRBD2. V was pared by 5 bases and J by 5 bases, with 9 bases of the junction left unmatched. The CDR3 runs 16 residues. The CDR3 sequence: CASSHPGTSADNEQFF. The CDR3 nucleotides read TGTGCCAGCAGTCACCCCGGGACTAGCGCTGACAATGAGCAGTTCTTC.

The genes are TRBV7-9 and TRBJ2-1, with D perhaps matching TRBD2 (6 bases). Germline assignment: CDR1 SEHNR and CDR2 FQNEAQ (reference sequence). Trimming cost V 5 bases and J 0 bases, with 17 bases left between them. The CDR3 totals 17 residues. The CDR3 DNA reads TGTGCCAGCAGCCAGACTCTAGCGCTTAGCTCCTACAATGAGCAGTTCTTC. This gives the protein CASSQTLALSSYNEQFF. The variable domain in full, completed from reference TRBV7-9 and TRBJ2-1, reads DTGVSQNPRHKITKRGQNVTFRCDPISEHNRLYWYRQTLGQGPEFLTYFQNEAQLEKSRLLSDRFSAERPKGSFSTLEIQRTEQGDSAMYLCASSQTLALSSYNEQFFGPGTRLTVL.

The chain combines TRBV5-6 with TRBJ1-5; perhaps TRBD1 as D (6 bases). There are 14 residues in the CDR3. V shed 4 bases and J shed 2 bases, with 10 bases lying between them. Germline lookup yields CDR1 SGHDT and CDR2 YYEEEE. This CDR3 is CASSPGQRNQPQHF. In nucleotides, the CDR3 is TGTGCCAGCAGCCCTGGACAGCGCAATCAGCCCCAGCATTTT.

The chain has TRBV29-1 and TRBJ2-3; D remains ambiguous. Germline-derived CDR1 and CDR2 are SQVTM and ANQGSEA. Trimming cost V 4 bases and J 0 bases, with 11 bases left between them. The CDR3 consists of 14 residues. The CDR3 region is CSVAHRASTDTQYF. The CDR3 nucleotides are TGCAGCGTTGCACACAGAGCTAGCACAGATACGCAGTATTTT.

This chain joins TRBV4-1 and TRBJ2-7; TRBD2 aligns across 8 bases. The CDR3 covers 16 residues. V was pared by 1 base and J by 2 bases, with 7 bases of the junction left unmatched. The germline V gene has CDR1 MGHRA and CDR2 YSYEKL. The CDR3 spells CASSQAHTSGTYEQYF. The CDR3 bases are TGCGCCAGCAGCCAAGCCCATACTAGCGGCACCTACGAGCAGTACTTC.

This clonotype occurred many times. The J gene is TRBJ2-3, the V gene TRBV29-1; no definite D call. The CDR3 consists of 11 residues. V lost 7 bases and J lost 5, with 10 bases in between. Germline V gene data show CDR1 as SQVTM and CDR2 as ANQGSEA. The CDR3 sequence is CSGTSEDTQYF. The CDR3 DNA follows: TGCAGCGGTACCTCGGAAGATACGCAGTATTTT.

This clonotype was recorded a few times. The chain couples TRBV27 to TRBJ2-2; D gene uncertain. This CDR3 is 13 amino acids long. With 7 bases removed from V and 1 base from J, the gap between germline ends came to 7 bases. Germline values: CDR1 MNHEY, CDR2 SMNVEV (reference sequence). The CDR3 coding sequence is TGTGCCAGCACCGGTATGAACACCGGGGAGCTGTTTTTT. It is translated as CASTGMNTGELFF.

This clonotype was counted a few times. The chain combines TRBV12-3 or TRBV12-4 with TRBJ2-1; perhaps D is TRBD1 or TRBD2 (5 bases each). The CDR3 length is 14 residues. The ends were cut back, 4 bases at V and 10 bases at J, with 17 bases in the middle. This CDR3 reads CASSSGRWPREQFF. CDR3 DNA: TGTGCCAGCAGTTCGGGGCGGTGGCCTCGGGAGCAGTTCTTC.

This clonotype turned up a few times. The chain joins TRBV6-1 to TRBJ2-3; unclear D gene. The CDR3 has 16 residues. Germline V gives CDR1 MNHNS, CDR2 SASEGT. Trimming took 6 bases from V and 1 from J, leaving 17 bases between them. For the CDR3, the DNA is TGTGCCAGCAGCCCCCTTTATCTAATCGGCACAGATACGCAGTATTTT. Translation: CASSPLYLIGTDTQYF.

J is TRBJ2-3 and V is TRBV30; TRBD2 matches 7 bases. Germline V CDR1 and CDR2: GTSNPN, SVGIG (reference sequence). The CDR3 loop spans 14 amino acids. J gave up 7 bases and V 0 bases, and 7 bases lay outside the gene matches. The CDR3 DNA reads TGTGCCTGGAGTGTACGGGGGGTGGAGAATACGCAGTATTTT. Amino acid sequence: CAWSVRGVENTQYF.

The rearrangement uses TRBV5-6 and TRBJ1-2; 9 bases agree with TRBD1. CDR3 length: 17 residues. Trimming took 6 bases from V and 4 from J; bases not matched to a gene: 16. CDR1 and CDR2 (germline): SGHDT, YYEEEE. The CDR3 protein is CASTPGQGISAGYGYTF. The CDR3 nucleotides read TGTGCCAGCACCCCGGGACAGGGAATTTCCGCAGGCTATGGCTACACCTTC.

As regards this clonotype: This may come from a read error, since a much larger clone is one base off. This chain connects TRBV2 to TRBJ2-3; 13 positions match TRBD2. V shed 6 bases, J shed 0 bases, and the junction held 3 bases outside the gene matches. The germline CDR1 and CDR2 sequences are SNHLY and FYNNEI. The CDR3 is 16 amino acids. This CDR3 is CASRPGLAGSTDTQYF. The CDR3 DNA reads as TGTGCCAGCAGGCCGGGACTAGCGGGGAGCACAGATACGCAGTATTTT.

The chain links TRBV11-2 to TRBJ2-1; 7 bases align to TRBD2. Unmatched junction bases numbered 18, after V lost 1 base and J lost 9 bases. The CDR3 is 18 residues long. Looked up from germline, CDR1 is SGHAT and CDR2 is FQNNGV. CDR3 sequence: CASSLGRVGFAGDGEQFF. The CDR3 DNA follows: TGTGCCAGCAGCTTAGGAAGGGTAGGATTTGCGGGAGACGGTGAGCAGTTCTTC.

This clonotype has ten or more counts. For the CDR3, the DNA is TGCAGTGCTAGAGGTTTGGATGAGCAGTTCTTC. Its translation: CSARGLDEQFF. The rearrangement uses TRBV20-1 and TRBJ2-1; D ambiguous. Germline lookup yields CDR1 DFQATT and CDR2 SNEGSKA (reference sequence). Trimming took off 1 base at V and 8 bases at J, with 6 bases between the two ends. The CDR3 runs 11 residues.

This clonotype was detected only once. This CDR3 reads CASSSPSVRRQETQYF. The CDR3 DNA sequence: TGTGCCAGCAGTTCCCCAAGCGTGAGGAGGCAAGAGACCCAGTACTTC. The genes are TRBV6-5 and TRBJ2-5; D possibly corresponds to TRBD2 (5 bases). Germline V gene sequence: CDR1 MNHEY, CDR2 SVGAGI. The CDR3 length is 16 residues. Deletions cut 4 bases from V and 2 bases from J, with 17 bases between.

This clonotype was found a few times. This rearrangement joins TRBV11-2 to TRBJ2-3, with TRBD2 matching 9 bases. V lost 6 bases and J lost 2; bases outside the gene matches: 6. This CDR3 has 15 residues. Germline assignment: CDR1 SGHAT and CDR2 FQNNGV. CDR3 nucleotides: TGTGCCAGCAGTTTTAGCGGGGGATTCACAGATACGCAGTATTTT. It is translated as CASSFSGGFTDTQYF.

The V call is TRBV5-1, the J call TRBJ2-1, with D perhaps TRBD2 (5 bases). The CDR3 runs 14 residues. The V end was cut by 4 bases, the J end by 4 bases, with 12 bases between. Germline CDR1 is SGHRS and CDR2 is YFSETQ. In DNA, the CDR3 is TGCGCCAGCAGCCATACTAGTAGGTACAATGAGCAGTTCTTC. The encoded protein is CASSHTSRYNEQFF.

In its sample, this clonotype was seen a few times. The chain has TRBV6-1 and TRBJ1-4; TRBD1 is a possible D gene (5 bases). CDR1 and CDR2 (germline): MNHNS, SASEGT. The CDR3 runs 14 residues. V lost 6 bases, J lost 5 bases, and 13 bases lay in between. The CDR3 reads CASSEPGLNEKLFF. CDR3 DNA: TGTGCCAGCAGCGAACCGGGACTGAATGAAAAACTGTTTTTT.

V gene TRBV12-3 or TRBV12-4 combines with J gene TRBJ1-1; unclear D gene. The V end was cut by 7 bases, the J end by 1 base, with 16 bases between. The CDR3 extends over 15 amino acids. The CDR3 bases are TGTGCCAGCACCACGCAGAGGTCCAGGAACACTGAAGCTTTCTTT. It encodes CASTTQRSRNTEAFF.

This clonotype was observed at least ten times. V and J are TRBV7-9 and TRBJ1-5, with D hard to call. CDR1 and CDR2 from the germline V gene are SEHNR and FQNEAQ (reference sequence). The CDR3 totals 15 residues. V lost 5 bases and J 2 bases, leaving 13 bases between the germline ends. Here the CDR3 DNA reads TGTGCCAGCAGCAAGGACGGCCTAGGCAATCAGCCCCAGCATTTT. It specifies CASSKDGLGNQPQHF.

This chain connects TRBV5-1 to TRBJ2-5; no firm D call. This CDR3 is 16 amino acids long. CDR1 SGHRS and CDR2 YFSETQ come from the germline V gene. Deletions cut 0 bases from V and 4 bases from J, with 16 bases between. CDR3 nucleotides: TGCGCCAGCAGCTTGGCCGTAGGGTTGATACGAGAGACCCAGTACTTC. Protein sequence: CASSLAVGLIRETQYF.

The chain combines TRBV12-3 or TRBV12-4 with TRBJ2-1; 10 nucleotides line up with TRBD2. After removal of 3 bases from V and 2 bases from J, the junction contained 4 bases not matched to a gene. This CDR3 has 16 amino acids. The CDR3 region is CASSFYLAGAYNEQFF. DNA for the CDR3: TGTGCCAGCAGTTTCTACCTAGCGGGGGCCTACAATGAGCAGTTCTTC.

This clonotype was seen many times. This chain uses TRBV7-2 with TRBJ1-5, with 10 nucleotides matching TRBD1. The CDR3 contains 15 residues. The germline gives CDR1 SGHTA, CDR2 FQGNSA. J lost 3 bases, V lost 6 bases, and 5 bases had no gene match. The CDR3 nucleotides are TGTGCCAGCAGTCGGGACAGGGGTACCAATCAGCCCCAGCATTTT. Translating gives CASSRDRGTNQPQHF.

This clonotype turned up a few times. This chain uses TRBV20-1 with TRBJ2-1; D possibly uses TRBD1 or TRBD2 (5 bases each). Germline lookup yields CDR1 DFQATT and CDR2 SNEGSKA (reference sequence). This CDR3 comprises 13 residues. CDR3 in amino acids: CSGNRGSYNEQFF. The CDR3 nucleotides are TGCTCGGGGAATAGGGGCTCCTACAATGAGCAGTTCTTC.

This clonotype was recorded many times. This chain joins TRBV12-3 or TRBV12-4 and TRBJ2-4; TRBD1 matches 11 bases. The length of the CDR3 is 14 residues. Unmatched junction bases numbered 4, after V lost 6 bases and J lost 6 bases. The CDR3 DNA reads as TGTGCCAGCAGCCCCGGGACAGGGGGAAACATTCAGTACTTC. Translating gives CASSPGTGGNIQYF.

The V gene is TRBV18, the J gene TRBJ2-1; weak D call: TRBD2 (5 bases). V was shortened by 3 bases and J by 0 bases, with 9 bases between the two germline ends. The CDR3 loop spans 15 amino acids. CDR1 and CDR2 from the germline V gene are KGHSH and LQKENI. CDR3 amino acids: CASSPGLPSYNEQFF. CDR3 in DNA: TGTGCCAGCTCACCTGGACTGCCCTCCTACAATGAGCAGTTCTTC. The variable domain in full, with the rest retrieved from reference TRBV18 and TRBJ2-1, is NAGVMQNPRHLVRRRGQEARLRCSPMKGHSHVYWYRQLPEEGLKFMVYLQKENIIDESGMPKERFSAEFPKEGPSILRIQQVVRGDSAAYFCASSPGLPSYNEQFFGPGTRLTVL.

In this sample, this clonotype turned up many times. The V and J genes are TRBV12-3 or TRBV12-4 and TRBJ1-2; D perhaps matches TRBD1 (5 bases). V shed 7 bases and J shed 5 bases, with 11 bases lying between them. The CDR3 runs 12 residues. The CDR3 sequence is CASTRGDYGYTF. In DNA form, the CDR3 reads TGTGCCAGCACGCGGGGGGATTATGGCTACACCTTC.

On this clonotype: This may arise from a read error, as a much more abundant clone is one base away. The gene calls are TRBV12-3 or TRBV12-4 and TRBJ2-5; 8 bases are a match to TRBD2. V lost 5 bases and J lost 3; bases outside the gene matches: 5. The CDR3 is 14 residues long. The CDR3 sequence: CASSTTSGEETQYF. CDR3 DNA sequence: TGTGCCAGCAGTACCACTAGCGGAGAAGAGACCCAGTACTTC.

The chain recombines TRBV5-6 with TRBJ1-4, with D hard to call. The V gene lost 7 bases and the J gene lost 8 bases, with 12 bases spanning the gap. This CDR3 region has 12 residues. Germline CDR1 is SGHDT and CDR2 is YYEEEE. CDR3 sequence: CASQGPKEKLFF. The CDR3 nucleotides are TGTGCCAGCCAAGGACCCAAAGAAAAACTGTTTTTT.

The genes are TRBV5-1 and TRBJ2-1; D gene unclear. There are 12 residues in the CDR3. Trimming took off 4 bases at V and 6 bases at J, with 8 bases between the two ends. Germline values: CDR1 SGHRS, CDR2 YFSETQ. The CDR3 region has the DNA TGCGCCAGCAGCGCAGGACCCAATGAGCAGTTCTTC. Encoded protein: CASSAGPNEQFF.